The T cell receptor (beta chain) described here comes from a study of OX40 agonist ivuxolimab in advanced cancers. Across the whole study: People who had prior anti-PD-1, anti-PD-L1 or anti-CTLA-4 therapy could take part, and 40% had some.

The data were produced by immunoSEQ multiplex PCR, yet TCRdb's version contains in-frame clones alone and is incomplete. The sample consists of tens of thousands of clones, roughly 90% of them appearing once. The CDR3 has 18 residues. V was pared by 0 bases and J by 7 bases, with 22 bases between. Germline CDR1 reads KGHSH; CDR2 reads LQKENI. Overall study findings and caveats: In general, CD8+ T cells held more expanded clones than CD4+ did, on average. In the expanded peripheral T cells, antigen specificity was never determined.

Of note for this clone: Its antigen is unknown.

The sequence came from an adult with an advanced solid tumor such as melanoma, head and neck, liver or kidney cancer. The V and J genes are TRBV18 and TRBJ2-4; either TRBD1 or TRBD2 may fit D (6 bases each). The sample here was CD4+ or CD8+ T cells sorted from blood, taken in a trial of the OX40 agonist ivuxolimab. The CDR3 loop reads CASSPPIMNRGAGNIQYF. CDR3 bases: TGTGCCAGCTCACCACCGATCATGAATAGGGGGGCCGGGAACATTCAGTACTTC. Drawing the rest from reference TRBV18 and TRBJ2-4, the complete variable domain is NAGVMQNPRHLVRRRGQEARLRCSPMKGHSHVYWYRQLPEEGLKFMVYLQKENIIDESGMPKERFSAEFPKEGPSILRIQQVVRGDSAAYFCASSPPIMNRGAGNIQYFGAGTRLSVL.